Described below is a single TCR beta chain sequence and its context. What it binds is unknown. Libraries were prepared by immunoSEQ multiplex PCR; TCRdb keeps only in-frame clonotypes and omits some of them. The sample carries 150,000 to 200,000 clones, about 87% recorded once. This specimen belongs to a study of T cell responses to AZD1222 COVID-19 vaccine. The CDR3 consists of 12 residues. Germline V lookup: CDR1 MNHEY, CDR2 SVGAGI. V was clipped by 8 bases and J by 5 bases, with 12 bases between them. Study-level results: Researchers report vaccine-associated CD4 TCRs spanning spike, with dominance at 160-218 and 743-854. After the peak T cell response, and only then, were repertoires sampled. White British people made up most donors, females outnumbered males, and clonal diversity was possibly underestimated.

The gene calls are TRBV6-5 and TRBJ2-5; possibly TRBD1 or TRBD2 for D (5 bases each). The source material was peripheral blood, sampled 28 days after the second dose of the MenACWY control vaccine. The TCR comes from an adult who received the MenACWY meningococcal vaccine as a control. The CDR3 region is CASFDEGETQYF. The CDR3 DNA is TGTGCCAGCTTCGACGAGGGGGAGACCCAGTACTTC.